The 3 T cell receptor beta chains presented below share a single source sample, sequenced in a study of T-cell memory formation after mild COVID-19. Each CDR3 protein gets one entry after TCRdb re-called the 5' RACE reads with MiXCR. The profile shows about 140,000 distinct CDR3 sequences, more than 14% of them singletons. Source material: PBMCs or a T cell subset sorted from them (not recorded which). These receptors were taken from an adult woman who had mild COVID-19 (a few samples of this study predate the infection). Cell type and time point are not known.

V gene TRBV4-3 combines with J gene TRBJ2-1; TRBD2 aligns across 8 bases. This CDR3 is 15 amino acids long. The J segment lost 10 bases and the V segment lost 0 bases, leaving 8 bases of the junction unmatched. Germline-derived CDR1 and CDR2 are LGHNA and YSLEER. DNA for the CDR3: TGCGCCAGCAGCCAAGATTTTATCGGGAGGGAAGAGCAGTTCTTC. Residues: CASSQDFIGREEQFF.

The chain couples TRBV7-6 to TRBJ1-5; 8 bases align to TRBD1. This CDR3 has 17 residues. The germline CDR1 and CDR2 sequences are SGHVS and FNYEAQ. Losses at the gene ends were 5 bases for V and 2 bases for J; bases not matched to a gene: 11. The CDR3 spells CASSLFPGQGGNQPQHF. Here the CDR3 DNA reads TGTGCCAGCAGCCTCTTCCCCGGACAGGGCGGCAATCAGCCCCAGCATTTT.

The chain links TRBV7-6 to TRBJ1-1, with D possibly TRBD1 on 5 matching bases. The CDR3 is made up of 13 amino acids. Trimming cost V 5 bases and J 7 bases, with 14 bases left between them. From germline, CDR1 is SGHVS and CDR2 FNYEAQ. The CDR3 loop reads CASSPSRVGEAFF. The CDR3 nucleotides are TGTGCCAGCAGCCCCAGCAGGGTCGGTGAAGCTTTCTTT.